A single sample is the source of the 4 T cell receptor beta chains below, sequenced in a study of cytomegalovirus exposure and HLA in healthy donors (TCRdb year 2017). Library generation was performed with the immunoSEQ multiplex PCR assay. For the multiplex PCR, a mixture combining 60 forward primers for TCR Vbeta segments and 13 reverse primers for TCR Jbeta segments was used. The source is immuneACCESS, and TCRdb retained only in-frame sequences with V and J called. Part of the clones is not carried over; for the studies checked, unresolved V genes explain less than half of this, and the remainder is unexplained. This sample lists 80,000 to 95,000 clones; 55% to 85% were detected once. The ten largest clonotypes hold more than 15% of the sample. Sequenced material: PBMCs. The receptors shown here come from a woman between 18 and 29 years old in good health and CMV-seropositive.

J is TRBJ1-2 and V is TRBV9, with a tentative D call TRBD1 (5 bases). Trimming shortened V by 4 bases and J by 6 bases, and 19 bases separated the two germline ends. The germline gives CDR1 SGDLS, CDR2 YYNGEE. This CDR3 is built from 15 residues. The CDR3 spells CASSPPTREGNGYTF. The CDR3 DNA sequence: TGTGCCAGCAGCCCCCCTACCAGGGAGGGCAATGGCTACACCTTC.

The gene calls are TRBV19 and TRBJ1-5; D might be TRBD1 (6 bases). Germline V CDR1 and CDR2: LNHDA, SQIVND (reference sequence). The CDR3 sequence is 15 residues long. V shed 4 bases and J shed 0 bases, with 10 bases lying between them. The chain's CDR3 is CASSKKGDSNQPQHF. The CDR3 nucleotides are TGTGCCAGTAGTAAGAAGGGGGATAGCAATCAGCCCCAGCATTTT.

The chain combines TRBV18 with TRBJ1-2; D is undetermined. CDR3 length: 14 residues. Trimming pared 2 bases from V and 4 bases from J, leaving 11 bases between. Germline values: CDR1 KGHSH, CDR2 LQKENI. The CDR3 bases are TGTGCCAGCTCACCAAACAGCCAAACCTATGGCTACACCTTC. It yields the protein CASSPNSQTYGYTF.

This clone came up a few times. V and J are TRBV19 and TRBJ2-4, with D unresolved. The germline V and J ends were trimmed by 4 bases and 8 bases, with 18 bases remaining between them. The length of the CDR3 is 15 residues. Germline V lookup: CDR1 LNHDA, CDR2 SQIVND (reference sequence). CDR3 nucleotide sequence: TGTGCCAGTAGTACCGGGTTGGCGCGAAGCGACATTCAGTACTTC. Amino acids: CASSTGLARSDIQYF.